Listed below are T cell receptor beta chains from one sample, sequenced in a study of B cell selection in AIRE deficiency. TCRdb keeps only in-frame clones here, not all; method: immunoSEQ multiplex PCR. The data hold fewer than 15,000 clones, with about 93% observed a single time. Sequencing was performed on Tregs sorted from PBMCs. The receptors shown here come from a human donor with AIRE deficiency. CDR3s include the opening cysteine and the closing phenylalanine or tryptophan. A D gene is named only where the DNA matches it firmly. Where a row states a size, it is once, few, many or the class of an expanded clone; other rows omit it.

j_call | d_call | clone_size | v_call | cdr3_aa | cdr3_nt
TRBJ2-1 | TRBD2 | - | TRBV5-4 | CASSLAGLAGDYEQFF | TGTGCCAGCAGCTTGGCGGGACTAGCGGGAGATTATGAGCAGTTCTTC
TRBJ1-2 | - | - | TRBV7-9 | CASRPTGFYGYTF | TGTGCCAGCAGACCAACAGGGTTCTATGGCTACACCTTC
TRBJ2-7 | TRBD2 | - | TRBV28 | CASSPLSGGSYEQYF | TGTGCCAGCAGTCCTCTGTCGGGAGGATCCTACGAGCAGTACTTC
TRBJ1-2 | TRBD1 | - | TRBV19 | CASSINLGTANYGYTF | TGTGCCAGTAGTATAAACCTGGGGACAGCGAACTATGGCTACACCTTC
TRBJ2-1 | TRBD2 | - | TRBV7-2 | CASSLVPGGGKEQFF | TGTGCCAGCAGCTTAGTACCGGGAGGGGGGAAAGAGCAGTTCTTC
TRBJ2-2 | - | - | TRBV7-2 | CASSSTGELFF | TGTGCCAGCAGCTCGACCGGGGAGCTGTTTTTT
TRBJ2-1 | - | - | TRBV10-3 | CAISESPTGNEQFF | TGTGCCATCAGTGAGTCACCAACGGGGAATGAGCAGTTCTTC
TRBJ1-1 | - | - | TRBV28 | CASTLARGIRGMFEAFF | TGTGCCAGCACCCTGGCCAGGGGTATTAGGGGAATGTTTGAAGCTTTCTTT
TRBJ2-7 | TRBD2 | - | TRBV5-4 | CASSPTFGGLVRGEQYF | TGTGCCAGCAGCCCGACCTTCGGCGGACTAGTCCGAGGGGAGCAGTACTTC
TRBJ2-7 | - | - | TRBV2 | CASRLTGLNYEQYF | TGTGCCAGCAGACTAACAGGGCTCAACTACGAGCAGTACTTC
TRBJ1-2 | TRBD1 | - | TRBV12-5 | CASGLEPRQGNYGYTF | TGTGCTAGTGGTTTGGAACCCCGACAGGGCAACTATGGCTACACCTTC
TRBJ2-5 | - | - | TRBV4-1 | CASSPTRGQQETQYF | TGCGCCAGCAGCCCCACGCGGGGACAGCAAGAGACCCAGTACTTC
TRBJ2-1 | - | - | TRBV19 | CASSIRLYNEQFF | TGTGCCAGTAGTATACGGCTCTACAATGAGCAGTTCTTC
TRBJ1-3 | TRBD1 | - | TRBV7-2 | CASSVPGQGEDTIYF | TGTGCCAGCAGTGTCCCGGGACAGGGGGAGGACACCATATATTTT
TRBJ2-3 | TRBD2 | - | TRBV11-1 | CASSPLELAGWGTQYF | TGTGCCAGCAGCCCACTCGAACTAGCGGGCTGGGGTACGCAGTATTTT
TRBJ2-7 | TRBD1 | once | TRBV28 | CASSFFGTGVYEQYF | TGTGCCAGCAGTTTCTTCGGGACAGGGGTCTACGAGCAGTACTTC
TRBJ1-2 | - | once | TRBV2 | CASSPRRGYTF | TGTGCCAGCAGTCCTCGCCGAGGCTACACCTTC
TRBJ1-2 | - | - | TRBV19 | CASSIGSGLELNGYTF | TGTGCCAGTAGTATCGGTTCAGGGCTCGAGTTAAATGGCTACACCTTC
TRBJ2-5 | - | - | TRBV28 | CASTQLETQYF | TGTGCCAGCACCCAGCTAGAGACCCAGTACTTC
TRBJ2-1 | - | - | TRBV13 | CASSLAVLGVQQFF | TGTGCCAGCAGCTTAGCGGTGCTGGGCGTACAGCAGTTCTTC
TRBJ2-7 | TRBD2 | - | TRBV18 | CASSPPVSGIIAYEQYF | TGTGCCAGCTCACCACCAGTTAGCGGGATAATCGCCTACGAGCAGTACTTC
TRBJ2-3 | TRBD2 | - | TRBV18 | CASSRSFTGSQREGRRDTQYF | TGTGCCAGCTCACGGAGCTTTACAGGGAGTCAGCGGGAGGGCCGAAGAGATACGCAGTATTTT
TRBJ2-1 | TRBD2 | - | TRBV19 | CASSIVAGGLQFF | TGTGCCAGTAGTATCGTGGCGGGAGGGCTCCAGTTCTTC
TRBJ2-3 | TRBD2 | - | TRBV4-2 | CASSLGLAGVAPSTDTQYF | TGTGCCAGCAGCCTGGGACTAGCGGGAGTGGCTCCTAGCACAGATACGCAGTATTTT
TRBJ2-1 | - | - | TRBV18 | CASSPLINEQFF | TGTGCCAGCTCACCTCTGATCAATGAGCAGTTCTTC
TRBJ1-3 | - | - | TRBV15 | CATSGRVDGAGNTIYF | TGTGCCACCAGCGGTAGAGTCGACGGAGCTGGAAACACCATATATTTT
TRBJ1-6 | TRBD1 | - | TRBV6-6 | CASSYWTGYNSPLHF | TGTGCCAGCAGTTACTGGACAGGGTATAATTCACCCCTCCACTTT
TRBJ2-2 | - | - | TRBV5-5 | CASSFLGGSGELFF | TGTGCCAGCAGCTTCTTGGGGGGATCCGGGGAGCTGTTTTTT
TRBJ2-1 | - | - | TRBV27 | CASSFGDYNEQFF | TGTGCCAGCAGTTTCGGGGACTACAATGAGCAGTTCTTC
TRBJ1-1 | - | - | TRBV6-1 | CASILGGVFWSEAFF | TGTGCCAGCATCCTGGGAGGGGTTTTTTGGTCTGAAGCTTTCTTT
TRBJ1-3 | - | - | TRBV28 | CASSLTGGPGNTIYF | TGTGCCAGCAGTTTAACGGGGGGCCCTGGAAACACCATATATTTT
TRBJ2-7 | - | - | TRBV7-9 | CASSPQGQGFYEQYF | TGTGCCAGCAGCCCCCAAGGGCAGGGGTTCTACGAGCAGTACTTC
TRBJ2-1 | - | - | TRBV14 | CASSQAGEYNEQFF | TGTGCCAGCAGCCAGGCAGGGGAATACAATGAGCAGTTCTTC
TRBJ1-2 | TRBD1 | - | TRBV5-1 | CASSLGQGNGYTF | TGCGCCAGCAGCTTGGGACAGGGTAATGGCTACACCTTC
TRBJ2-5 | - | - | TRBV4-1 | CASSQVTSLVETQYF | TGCGCCAGCAGCCAAGTAACTAGCTTGGTGGAGACCCAGTACTTC
TRBJ2-1 | TRBD2 | - | TRBV29-1 | CSARPGLAGGPGEQFF | TGCAGCGCCCGACCGGGACTAGCGGGAGGGCCAGGAGAGCAGTTCTTC
TRBJ2-2 | - | once | TRBV27 | CASKHQVNTGELFF | TGTGCCAGCAAACATCAGGTGAACACCGGGGAGCTGTTTTTT
TRBJ1-4 | - | - | TRBV28 | CASSSLGGGENEKLFF | TGTGCCAGCAGTTCCCTCGGGGGGGGAGAGAATGAAAAACTGTTTTTT
TRBJ1-1 | - | - | TRBV4-2 | CASSQGPMNTEAFF | TGTGCCAGCAGCCAAGGACCCATGAACACTGAAGCTTTCTTT
TRBJ2-5 | - | - | TRBV7-9 | CASSFRTVQETQYF | TGTGCCAGCAGCTTTCGGACAGTCCAAGAGACCCAGTACTTC
TRBJ2-7 | TRBD2 | - | TRBV2 | CASSNPGLAIYEQYF | TGTGCCAGCAGTAATCCGGGACTAGCGATCTACGAGCAGTACTTC
TRBJ2-1 | - | - | TRBV4-3 | CASSFLRSSYNEQFF | TGCGCCAGCAGCTTTTTGCGGAGTTCCTACAATGAGCAGTTCTTC
TRBJ2-1 | - | - | TRBV28 | CASRGAGQYNEQFF | TGTGCCAGTCGGGGGGCGGGTCAATACAATGAGCAGTTCTTC
TRBJ2-1 | TRBD1 | - | TRBV7-9 | CASSFEGQGMAHEQFF | TGTGCCAGCAGCTTCGAGGGACAGGGTATGGCTCATGAGCAGTTCTTC
TRBJ1-1 | - | - | TRBV5-4 | CASSLGGMNTEAFF | TGTGCCAGCAGCTTGGGGGGAATGAACACTGAAGCTTTCTTT
TRBJ1-2 | - | - | TRBV28 | CASRSSGGVGYGYTF | TGTGCCAGCAGATCATCCGGCGGGGTGGGCTATGGCTACACCTTC
TRBJ2-7 | - | once | TRBV30 | CAWRALGQYSYEQYF | TGTGCCTGGAGGGCCCTAGGTCAGTATTCCTACGAGCAGTACTTC
TRBJ1-1 | TRBD1 | - | TRBV28 | CASSSWTGMNTEAFF | TGTGCCAGCAGTTCCTGGACAGGGATGAACACTGAAGCTTTCTTT
TRBJ2-3 | TRBD2 | - | TRBV4-1 | CASSQDRTTSGLNTDTQYF | TGCGCCAGCAGCCAAGACCGAACGACTAGCGGACTAAACACAGATACGCAGTATTTT
TRBJ1-5 | - | - | TRBV7-8 | CASSLISDQPQHF | TGTGCCAGCAGCTTGATTTCCGATCAGCCCCAGCATTTT
TRBJ2-7 | - | - | TRBV6-1 | CASSEWLGASEFYEQYF | TGTGCCAGCAGTGAATGGCTTGGGGCTAGCGAGTTCTACGAGCAGTACTTC
TRBJ2-7 | - | once | TRBV7-8 | CASSTYYEQYF | TGTGCCAGCAGCACTTACTACGAGCAGTACTTC
TRBJ1-2 | TRBD1 | - | TRBV5-4 | CASSRSDRGGYTF | TGTGCCAGCAGTCGCTCAGACAGGGGTGGCTACACCTTC
TRBJ2-7 | - | - | TRBV28 | CASSLPRSSYEQYF | TGTGCCAGCAGTTTGCCCAGGAGCTCCTACGAGCAGTACTTC